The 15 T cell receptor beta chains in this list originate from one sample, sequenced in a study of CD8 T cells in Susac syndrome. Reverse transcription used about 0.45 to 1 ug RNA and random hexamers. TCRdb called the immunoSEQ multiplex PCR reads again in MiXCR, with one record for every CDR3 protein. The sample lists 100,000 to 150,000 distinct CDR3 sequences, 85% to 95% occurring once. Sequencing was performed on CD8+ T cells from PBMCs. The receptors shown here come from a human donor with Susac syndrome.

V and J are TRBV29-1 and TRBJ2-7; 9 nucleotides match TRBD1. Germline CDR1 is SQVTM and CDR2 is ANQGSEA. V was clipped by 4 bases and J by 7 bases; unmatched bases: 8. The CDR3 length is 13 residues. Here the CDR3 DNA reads TGCAGCGTTGGACGGTTGGGACAGGGAGAGCAGTACTTC. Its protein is CSVGRLGQGEQYF.

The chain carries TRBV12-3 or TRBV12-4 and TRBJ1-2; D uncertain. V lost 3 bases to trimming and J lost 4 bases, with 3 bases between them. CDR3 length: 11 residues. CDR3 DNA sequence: TGTGCCAGCAGTTTTCTCTATGGCTACACCTTC. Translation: CASSFLYGYTF.

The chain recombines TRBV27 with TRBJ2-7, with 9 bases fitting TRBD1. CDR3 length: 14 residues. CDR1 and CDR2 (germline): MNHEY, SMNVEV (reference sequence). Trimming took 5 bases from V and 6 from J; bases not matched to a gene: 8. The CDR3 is CASSRNRGPGEQYF. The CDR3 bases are TGTGCCAGCAGTAGGAACAGGGGGCCGGGCGAGCAGTACTTC.

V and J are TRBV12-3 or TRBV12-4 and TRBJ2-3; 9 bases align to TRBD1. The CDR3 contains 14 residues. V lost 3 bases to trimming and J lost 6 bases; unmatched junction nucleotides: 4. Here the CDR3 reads CASSLGQGADTQYF. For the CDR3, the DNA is TGTGCCAGCAGTTTGGGACAGGGCGCGGATACGCAGTATTTT.

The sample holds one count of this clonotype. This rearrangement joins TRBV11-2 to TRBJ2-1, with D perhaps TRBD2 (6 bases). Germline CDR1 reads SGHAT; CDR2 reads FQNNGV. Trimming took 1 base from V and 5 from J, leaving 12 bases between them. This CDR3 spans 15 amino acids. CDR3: CASSLVEAGNNEQFF. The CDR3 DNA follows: TGTGCCAGCAGCTTAGTAGAAGCGGGCAACAATGAGCAGTTCTTC. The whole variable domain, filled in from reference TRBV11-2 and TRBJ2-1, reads EAGVAQSPRYKIIEKRQSVAFWCNPISGHATLYWYQQILGQGPKLLIQFQNNGVVDDSQLPKDRFSAERLKGVDSTLKIQPAKLEDSAVYLCASSLVEAGNNEQFFGPGTRLTVL.

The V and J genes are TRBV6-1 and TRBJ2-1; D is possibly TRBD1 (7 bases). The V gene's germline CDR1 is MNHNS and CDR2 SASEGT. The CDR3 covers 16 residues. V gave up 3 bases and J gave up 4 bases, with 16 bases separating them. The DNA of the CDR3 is TGTGCCAGCAGTGACCCCGGGACAGCGGGTTACAATGAGCAGTTCTTC. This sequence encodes CASSDPGTAGYNEQFF.

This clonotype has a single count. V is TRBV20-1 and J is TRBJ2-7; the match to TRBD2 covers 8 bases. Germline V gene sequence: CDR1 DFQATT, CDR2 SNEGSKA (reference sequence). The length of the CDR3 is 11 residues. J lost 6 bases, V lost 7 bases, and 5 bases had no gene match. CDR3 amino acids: CSGGAGGEQYF. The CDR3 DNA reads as TGCAGTGGAGGCGCGGGGGGCGAGCAGTACTTC.

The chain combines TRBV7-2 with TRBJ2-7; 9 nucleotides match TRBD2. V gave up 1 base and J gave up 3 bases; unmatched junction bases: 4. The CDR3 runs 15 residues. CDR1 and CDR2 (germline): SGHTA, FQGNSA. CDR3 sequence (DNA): TGTGCCAGCAGCTTAGGGGCAGCGGGGGGCTACGAGCAGTACTTC. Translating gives CASSLGAAGGYEQYF.

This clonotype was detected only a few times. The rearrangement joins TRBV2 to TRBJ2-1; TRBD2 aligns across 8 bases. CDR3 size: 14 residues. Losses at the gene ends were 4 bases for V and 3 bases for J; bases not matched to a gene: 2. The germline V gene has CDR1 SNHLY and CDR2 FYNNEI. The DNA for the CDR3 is TGTGCCAGCAGTGCCGGGACTAGCTACAATGAGCAGTTCTTC. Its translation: CASSAGTSYNEQFF.

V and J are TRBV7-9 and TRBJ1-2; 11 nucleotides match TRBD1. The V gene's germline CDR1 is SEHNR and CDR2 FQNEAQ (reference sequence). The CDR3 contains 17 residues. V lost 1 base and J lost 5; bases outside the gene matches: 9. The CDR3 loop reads CASSLEGGQGARYGYTF. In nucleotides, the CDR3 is TGTGCCAGCAGCTTAGAGGGAGGACAGGGGGCGCGGTATGGCTACACCTTC.

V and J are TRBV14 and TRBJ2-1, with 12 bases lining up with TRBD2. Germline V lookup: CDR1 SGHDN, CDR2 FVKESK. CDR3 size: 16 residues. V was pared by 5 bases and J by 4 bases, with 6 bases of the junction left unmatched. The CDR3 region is CASSGGLAGLYNEQFF. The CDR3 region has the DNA TGTGCCAGCAGCGGTGGACTAGCGGGGTTATACAATGAGCAGTTCTTC.

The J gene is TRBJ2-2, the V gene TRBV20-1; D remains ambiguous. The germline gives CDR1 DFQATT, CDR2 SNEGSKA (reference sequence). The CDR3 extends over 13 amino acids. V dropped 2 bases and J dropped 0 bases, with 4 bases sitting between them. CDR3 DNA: TGCAGTGCTAGACAGCCGAACACCGGGGAGCTGTTTTTT. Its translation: CSARQPNTGELFF.

The CDR3 bases are TGTGCCAGTAGTAGCCTGAGCTCTCTTATCACAGATACGCAGTATTTT. This codes for CASSSLSSLITDTQYF. This chain links TRBV19 with TRBJ2-3; D uncertain. The V end lost 4 bases, the J end lost 2 bases, and 16 bases lay between the germline ends. The CDR3 totals 16 residues. Looked up from germline, CDR1 is LNHDA and CDR2 is SQIVND (reference sequence).

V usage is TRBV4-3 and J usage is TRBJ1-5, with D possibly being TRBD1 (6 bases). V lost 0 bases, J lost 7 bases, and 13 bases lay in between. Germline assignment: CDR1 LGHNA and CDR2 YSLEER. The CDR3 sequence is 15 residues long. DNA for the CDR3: TGCGCCAGCAGCCAAGATGAACAGGGAGTCCAGCCCCAGCATTTT. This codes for CASSQDEQGVQPQHF.

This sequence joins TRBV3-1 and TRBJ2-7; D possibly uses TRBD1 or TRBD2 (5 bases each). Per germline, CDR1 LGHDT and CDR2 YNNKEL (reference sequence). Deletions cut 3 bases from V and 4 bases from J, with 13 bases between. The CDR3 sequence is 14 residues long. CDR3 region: CASSQGVTIYEQYF. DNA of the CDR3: TGTGCCAGCAGCCAGGGGGTAACAATATACGAGCAGTACTTC.